A single sample gave rise to the 3 T cell receptor beta chains below, sequenced in a study of blood T cell repertoires in COVID-19. TCRdb's copy holds only in-frame clones and misses some; the assay was immunoSEQ multiplex PCR. The sample includes approximately 72,000 clones, roughly 87% of them seen just once. What was sequenced was peripheral blood. These receptors came from a man over 45 with acute or convalescent COVID-19.

This rearrangement joins TRBV6-5 to TRBJ1-1; D unresolved. V was shortened by 8 bases and J by 0 bases, with 10 bases between the two germline ends. The CDR3 length is 13 residues. The germline V gene encodes CDR1 MNHEY and CDR2 SVGAGI. The CDR3 nucleotides are TGTGCCAGCGGGGAGACGGTGAACACTGAAGCTTTCTTT. As protein: CASGETVNTEAFF.

Remarks on this clone: At one end the junction does not follow the germline gene, possibly because of a read error. The chain couples TRBV5-4 to TRBJ1-1; possibly TRBD1 for D (5 bases). The germline gives CDR1 SGHNT, CDR2 YYREEE (reference sequence). The CDR3 runs to 17 residues. This chain's CDR3 is CASSIGWRGLGHTKAFF. The CDR3 DNA sequence: TGTGCCAGCAGCATTGGGTGGCGGGGCCTCGGGCACACTAAAGCTTTCTTT.

The genes are TRBV28 and TRBJ1-5, with 8 bases identical to TRBD1. This CDR3 is built from 15 residues. The J segment lost 3 bases and the V segment lost 7 bases, leaving 8 bases of the junction unmatched. Germline lookup yields CDR1 MDHEN and CDR2 SYDVKM. CDR3 sequence: CASIPQGEFNQPQHF. In DNA, the CDR3 is TGTGCCAGCATCCCACAGGGGGAGTTCAATCAGCCCCAGCATTTT.